Listed below are T cell receptor beta chains from one sample, sequenced in a study of cytotoxic CD8 clonotypes in ibrutinib-treated CLL. Method: immunoSEQ multiplex PCR; TCRdb's copy keeps in-frame clones and lacks some. The sample includes over 110,000 clones, less than 95% seen only once; the top ten take about 10%. This specimen consisted of PBMCs, obtained after 12 months of ibrutinib treatment. The receptors shown here come from a human donor with chronic lymphocytic leukemia. Each CDR3 is given with its conserved first and last residue. The D gene is left open where the match is weak. Expanded clones are given a class, and other clones once, few, many or no size at all.

TGTGCCAGCAGCACCCGAGAGCGGAGCCTCTACGAGCAGTACTTC | CASSTRERSLYEQYF | . | TRBJ2-7 | . | TRBV9
TGCAGTGGGGAGGCTAACTATGGCTACACCTTC | CSGEANYGYTF | . | TRBJ1-2 | few | TRBV20-1
TGTGCCAGCAGCCCTTCGGGGATTACTGGAAACACCATATATTTT | CASSPSGITGNTIYF | . | TRBJ1-3 | . | TRBV9
TGTGCCACCAGCCCCTCGGGGGGAGGAGATCAGCCCCAGCATTTT | CATSPSGGGDQPQHF | . | TRBJ1-5 | . | TRBV15
TGTGCCAGCAGCTTCGTCGCGGGCTCTGGAAACACCATATATTTT | CASSFVAGSGNTIYF | . | TRBJ1-3 | . | TRBV7-2
TGTGCCAGCAGCTTAGGTCGGGGGGCCCTACACGAGCAGTACTTC | CASSLGRGALHEQYF | . | TRBJ2-7 | . | TRBV7-8
TGTGCCAGCAGTTTTGTACAGTATAGCAATCAGCCCCAGCATTTT | CASSFVQYSNQPQHF | . | TRBJ1-5 | . | TRBV28
TGTGCCACCCGGAAGGGGGGCTACAATGAGCAGTTCTTC | CATRKGGYNEQFF | . | TRBJ2-1 | . | TRBV6-5
TGTGCCAGCAGTGGGGACAGCTACTCCTACGAGCAGTACTTC | CASSGDSYSYEQYF | TRBD1 | TRBJ2-7 | . | TRBV28
TGTGCCAGCACCGCAGGGTCTCGGGAGCAGTACTTC | CASTAGSREQYF | . | TRBJ2-7 | . | TRBV2
TGTGCCAGCAGCTTGTTAGCGGCCCTGAACACCGGGGAGCTGTTTTTT | CASSLLAALNTGELFF | . | TRBJ2-2 | once | TRBV7-2
TGTGCCTGGAGTTCGCCAGGGGGGGTCCACCGGGCAAAACTGTTTTTT | CAWSSPGGVHRAKLFF | TRBD1 | TRBJ1-4 | . | TRBV30
TGTGCCAGCAGCCCGGACGGACCTTCTGCAACTAATGAAAAACTGTTTTTT | CASSPDGPSATNEKLFF | . | TRBJ1-4 | once | TRBV28
TGTGCCAGCAGTCCGACTAGCGGGTCCTACAATGAGCAGTTCTTC | CASSPTSGSYNEQFF | TRBD2 | TRBJ2-1 | . | TRBV6-5
TGTGCCAGCAGCGTAGCCACTCGGACTCTAGGCTTATACAATGAGCAGTTCTTC | CASSVATRTLGLYNEQFF | . | TRBJ2-1 | . | TRBV9
TGTGCCAGCTCACCAACCCCCGGGGAGCTGTTTTTT | CASSPTPGELFF | . | TRBJ2-2 | . | TRBV18
TGTGCCAGTGGGCGCGGCCCCACAGATACGCAGTATTTT | CASGRGPTDTQYF | . | TRBJ2-3 | . | TRBV9
TGTGCCAGCAGTTTTCGAAGCGAGCAGTACTTC | CASSFRSEQYF | . | TRBJ2-7 | . | TRBV28
TGTGCCAGCAGCTTATCGGCGGTTTCCTACAATGAGCAGTTCTTC | CASSLSAVSYNEQFF | . | TRBJ2-1 | . | TRBV7-6
TGTGCCAGCAGCCAAGATTTAGGGGGCACTGAAGCTTTCTTT | CASSQDLGGTEAFF | . | TRBJ1-1 | . | TRBV4-2
TGCGCCAGCTCATCTGGGCCTACTAAGGGCGATACCGAGCAGTACTTC | CASSSGPTKGDTEQYF | . | TRBJ2-7 | . | TRBV5-1
TGCAGAGCCGGGGGCGACACAGATACGCAGTATTTT | CRAGGDTDTQYF | . | TRBJ2-3 | . | TRBV29-1
TGTGCCAGCAGCTTGGGTATAGCGGGGGGACAAGAGACCCAGTACTTC | CASSLGIAGGQETQYF | TRBD2 | TRBJ2-5 | . | TRBV5-4
TGTGCCAGCAGCTTTATGCGCACAGATACGCAGTATTTT | CASSFMRTDTQYF | . | TRBJ2-3 | . | TRBV7-3
TGTGCCAGCAGCCAAGAAAGGCTGATGGAGGGAGCTAACTATGGCTACACCTTC | CASSQERLMEGANYGYTF | . | TRBJ1-2 | . | TRBV14
TGTGCCAGCAGTCGACAGGGGGCGAGCACTGAAGCTTTCTTT | CASSRQGASTEAFF | TRBD1 | TRBJ1-1 | . | TRBV28
TGCGCCAGCAGCTCGACCCGGGACAGGGGTGAGGGCGAGCAGTACTTC | CASSSTRDRGEGEQYF | TRBD1 | TRBJ2-7 | . | TRBV5-1
TGTGCCAGCAGTTTCGACTACGAGCAGTACTTC | CASSFDYEQYF | . | TRBJ2-7 | . | TRBV6-6
TGTGCCTGGAGTGTGGTAGCATCTGAAAAACTGTTTTTT | CAWSVVASEKLFF | . | TRBJ1-4 | . | TRBV30
TGTGCCAGCAGTATAGCAGGAAACTATGGCTACACCTTC | CASSIAGNYGYTF | . | TRBJ1-2 | . | TRBV28
TGTGCCAGCACTAGCGGGAGAATAGGGTACAATGAGCAGTTCTTC | CASTSGRIGYNEQFF | TRBD2 | TRBJ2-1 | . | TRBV2
TGTGCCAGCAGCCCTCGGGGTGGGAGCGGCTACGAGCAGTACTTC | CASSPRGGSGYEQYF | . | TRBJ2-7 | . | TRBV6-5
TGTGCCAGCAGTGAATGGGGACTTATCACCGGGGAGCTGTTTTTT | CASSEWGLITGELFF | . | TRBJ2-2 | . | TRBV6-1
TGTGCCAGCAGCGCGCGCCAAAGCACCGGGGAGCTGTTTTTT | CASSARQSTGELFF | . | TRBJ2-2 | . | TRBV7-3
TGTGCCAGCGCTGAGTATGCGAACGAGCAGTACTTC | CASAEYANEQYF | . | TRBJ2-7 | . | TRBV18
TGTGCCTGCCACCGGACTAGCGGCACAGATACGCAGTATTTT | CACHRTSGTDTQYF | TRBD2 | TRBJ2-3 | . | TRBV30
TGTGCCAGCAGCTCCAAACTAGACTATGGCTACACCTTC | CASSSKLDYGYTF | . | TRBJ1-2 | . | TRBV11-2